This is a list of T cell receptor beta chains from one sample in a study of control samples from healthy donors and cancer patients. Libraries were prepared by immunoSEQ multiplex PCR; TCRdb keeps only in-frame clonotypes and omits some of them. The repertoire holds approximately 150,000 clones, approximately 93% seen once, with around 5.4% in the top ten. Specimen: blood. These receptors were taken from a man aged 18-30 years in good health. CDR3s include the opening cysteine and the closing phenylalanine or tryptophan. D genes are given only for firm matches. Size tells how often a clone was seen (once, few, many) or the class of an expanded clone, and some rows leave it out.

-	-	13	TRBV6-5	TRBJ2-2	TGTGCCAGCAGCGACAACCCTACCGGGGAGCTGTTTTTT	CASSDNPTGELFF
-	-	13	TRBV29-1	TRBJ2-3	TGCAGCGTTTACGGGGTGCGGGCAGATACGCAGTATTTT	CSVYGVRADTQYF
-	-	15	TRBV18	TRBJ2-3	TGTGCCAGCTCACCGGCTAGATCCGTCCCAGATACGCAGTATTTT	CASSPARSVPDTQYF
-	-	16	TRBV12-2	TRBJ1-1	TGTGCAAGTCGCTCACGGGGACTTAATCGGAACACTGAAGCTTTCTTT	CASRSRGLNRNTEAFF
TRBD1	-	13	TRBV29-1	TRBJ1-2	TGCAGCGCCGGACAGGGGGGAGACTATGGCTACACCTTC	CSAGQGGDYGYTF
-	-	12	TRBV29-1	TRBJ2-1	TGCAGCGCTAGAAGGGAGAACAATGAGCAGTTCTTC	CSARRENNEQFF
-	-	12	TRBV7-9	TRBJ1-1	TGTGCCAGCAGCCCCGAGGGGACTGAAGCTTTCTTT	CASSPEGTEAFF
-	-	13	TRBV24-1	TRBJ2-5	TGTGCCACCAGTGATCCGTCCAAGGAGACCCAGTACTTC	CATSDPSKETQYF
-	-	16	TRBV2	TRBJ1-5	TGTGCCAGCAGTGAATTAGTCGTTTGGAGCAATCAGCCCCAGCATTTT	CASSELVVWSNQPQHF
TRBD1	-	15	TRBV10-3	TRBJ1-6	TGTGCCATCAGGGGACAGTTTCTGGCCAATTCACCCCTCCACTTT	CAIRGQFLANSPLHF
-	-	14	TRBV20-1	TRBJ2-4	TGCAGTGCTAGTGATCGTTTAAAAAAAAACATTCAGTACTTC	CSASDRLKKNIQYF
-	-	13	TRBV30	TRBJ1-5	TGTGCCTGGAGTAGACAGGACAATCAGCCCCAGCATTTT	CAWSRQDNQPQHF
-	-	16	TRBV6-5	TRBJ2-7	TGTGCCAGCAGTTACTCGAAAAGCGGCAGGGGCTACGAGCAGTACTTC	CASSYSKSGRGYEQYF
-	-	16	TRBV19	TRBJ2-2	TGTGCCAGTAGGAGCAGGGATGGGGCGCACACCGGGGAGCTGTTTTTT	CASRSRDGAHTGELFF
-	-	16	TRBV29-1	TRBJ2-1	TGCAGCGTTGAATTTTTCTTGGGATATACGTCCCCTGAGCAGTTCTTC	CSVEFFLGYTSPEQFF
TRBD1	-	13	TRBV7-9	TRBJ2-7	TGTGCCAGCAGCCGACAGGGTTGGTACGAGCAGTACTTC	CASSRQGWYEQYF
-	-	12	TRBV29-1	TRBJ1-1	TGCAGCGCACGGGATCTCAACACTGAAGCTTTCTTT	CSARDLNTEAFF
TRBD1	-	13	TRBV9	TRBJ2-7	TGTGCCAGCAGCGCGGACAGGTCCCACGAGCAGTACTTC	CASSADRSHEQYF
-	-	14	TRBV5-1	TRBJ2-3	TGCGCCAGCCGTCAAGCGGGTGTCCCAGATACGCAGTATTTT	CASRQAGVPDTQYF
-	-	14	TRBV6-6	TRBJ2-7	TGTGCCAGCAGTTACTCGGGCGGTACCTACGAGCAGTACTTC	CASSYSGGTYEQYF
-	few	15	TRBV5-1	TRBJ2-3	TGCGCCAGCAGCTTGGCTTCTCTTAGCACAGATACGCAGTATTTT	CASSLASLSTDTQYF
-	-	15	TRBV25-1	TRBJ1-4	TGTGCCAGCAGTGAATGGCGGGGACGGGATGAAAAACTGTTTTTT	CASSEWRGRDEKLFF
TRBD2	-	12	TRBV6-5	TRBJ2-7	TGTGCCAGTTTGACTAGCGGAAACGAGCAGTACTTC	CASLTSGNEQYF
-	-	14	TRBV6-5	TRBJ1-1	TGTGCCAGCAGAATACAGGATCGGGACACTGAAGCTTTCTTT	CASRIQDRDTEAFF
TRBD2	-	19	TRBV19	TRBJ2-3	TGTGCCAGTAGTCCCCTTGGGAAAACAAAGCGGGAAAACCCAGATACGCAGTATTTT	CASSPLGKTKRENPDTQYF